What follows are 28 T cell receptor beta chains derived from one specimen sequenced in a study of CD8 T cells in ankylosing spondylitis. TCRdb independently ran MiXCR on the 5' RACE reads; one entry per CDR3 protein. The table lists a few hundred thousand distinct CDR3 sequences, 15% to 20% of them singletons. Sequencing input: blood, either unsorted or a sorted T cell fraction (not recorded which). Every receptor here comes from a male donor with ankylosing spondylitis or in good health (not recorded which).

This chain links TRBV28 with TRBJ1-2; possibly TRBD1 for D (5 bases). V was shortened by 2 bases and J by 2 bases, with 21 bases between the two germline ends. The V gene's germline CDR1 is MDHEN and CDR2 SYDVKM. The CDR3 runs to 18 residues. Here the CDR3 reads CASSLMWGDRGKNYGYTF. The CDR3 DNA sequence: TGTGCCAGCAGTTTAATGTGGGGGGATCGGGGAAAAAACTATGGCTACACCTTC.

V usage is TRBV5-5 and J usage is TRBJ2-5; the match to TRBD1 covers 7 bases. The CDR3 contains 17 residues. Germline V gives CDR1 SGHKS, CDR2 YYEKEE (reference sequence). V was pared by 2 bases and J by 5 bases, with 15 bases of the junction left unmatched. The CDR3, as DNA: TGTGCCAGCAGCTTAGATAATATAAAGGGACAGTCGGAGACCCAGTACTTC. Translated, it gives CASSLDNIKGQSETQYF.

As regards this clonotype: The DNA is left out, because the CDR3 cannot be placed on it with certainty; the CDR3 is given as TCRdb lists it. The chain links TRBV7-5 to TRBJ1-5; the table gives TRBD1 as D, unverified against the DNA. TRBV7-5 is flagged as a pseudogene. With termini counted, the CDR3 has 19 amino acids. CDR3 sequence: CISVSEAYRPTDSNQPQHF.

This chain uses TRBV3-1 with TRBJ2-1, with 11 bases matching TRBD2. With V trimmed by 5 bases and J by 9 bases, 9 bases remained unmatched. Germline assignment: CDR1 LGHDT and CDR2 YNNKEL (reference sequence). This CDR3 region has 15 residues. In DNA, the CDR3 is TGTGCCAGCAGCGAAATAGCGGGAGGGCACGGTGAGCAGTTCTTC. This encodes CASSEIAGGHGEQFF.

This chain uses TRBV12-5 with TRBJ1-1; D is unresolved. The CDR3 spans 15 residues. V dropped 0 bases and J dropped 2 bases, with 10 bases sitting between them. Germline values: CDR1 LGHNT, CDR2 FRNRAP. The CDR3 sequence: CASGLVLGPNTEAFF. CDR3 in DNA: TGTGCTAGTGGTTTGGTACTAGGGCCAAACACTGAAGCTTTCTTT.

The gene calls are TRBV7-8 and TRBJ2-2; 12 nucleotides agree with TRBD2. The germline V gene has CDR1 SGHVS and CDR2 FQNEAQ. The CDR3 is made up of 18 amino acids. Trimming at V came to 1 base and at J to 0 bases, leaving 3 bases not matched to a gene. The CDR3 is CASSLVASGGANTGELFF. The CDR3 nucleotides read TGTGCCAGCAGCTTAGTTGCTAGCGGGGGGGCGAACACCGGGGAGCTGTTTTTT.

This clonotype turned up a few times. The chain uses TRBV28 and TRBJ1-1; unclear D gene. CDR1 is MDHEN and CDR2 is SYDVKM in the germline V gene. The CDR3 sequence is 14 residues long. Trimming stripped 7 bases from V and 5 bases from J, with 17 bases between. The CDR3 here is CASNYGPRGTEAFF. The CDR3 DNA reads TGTGCCAGCAACTACGGACCGAGAGGGACTGAAGCTTTCTTT.

This clonotype was picked up a small number of times. This chain connects TRBV12-3 or TRBV12-4 to TRBJ2-5; 13 nucleotides agree with TRBD2. This CDR3 has 16 residues. V lost 4 bases to trimming and J lost 4 bases; unmatched junction nucleotides: 6. Written as DNA, the CDR3 is TGTGCCAGCAGTTGGGGACTAGCGGGACCCCCAGAGACCCAGTACTTC. This encodes CASSWGLAGPPETQYF.

This clonotype was detected ten times or more. V is TRBV28 and J is TRBJ1-2; a weak D match, TRBD1 (5 bases). The CDR3 is made up of 14 amino acids. Germline values: CDR1 MDHEN, CDR2 SYDVKM. V lost 2 bases and J lost 7, with 14 bases in between. For the CDR3, the DNA is TGTGCCAGCAGTTTAGAGGGGCGCTTCATTGGCTACACCTTC. This translates into CASSLEGRFIGYTF.

This chain uses TRBV7-8 with TRBJ1-5; D remains ambiguous. Germline CDR1 is SGHVS and CDR2 is FQNEAQ. With 2 bases removed from V and 4 bases from J, the gap between germline ends came to 12 bases. This CDR3 is built from 15 residues. CDR3 loop: CASSLNSGGNQPQHF. The CDR3 DNA follows: TGTGCCAGCAGCTTAAACTCGGGAGGAAATCAGCCCCAGCATTTT.

The chain links TRBV2 to TRBJ2-2, with D hard to call. The CDR3 contains 14 residues. CDR1 and CDR2 (germline): SNHLY, FYNNEI. The V end lost 5 bases, the J end lost 5 bases, and 12 bases lay between the germline ends. The CDR3 loop reads CASSLLVLTGELFF. The DNA of the CDR3 is TGTGCCAGCAGTCTGTTGGTCTTAACCGGGGAGCTGTTTTTT. Variable domain in full (rest from reference TRBV2 and TRBJ2-2): EPEVTQTPSHQVTQMGQEVILRCVPISNHLYFYWYRQILGQKVEFLVSFYNNEISEKSEIFDDQFSVERPDGSNFTLKIRSTKLEDSAMYFCASSLLVLTGELFFGEGSRLTVL.

CDR3 bases: TGCAGTACAGGGACTAGCGGACCGAAGGATACGCAGTATTTT. Protein sequence: CSTGTSGPKDTQYF. The rearrangement joins TRBV20-1 to TRBJ2-3; TRBD2 matches at 11 bases. This CDR3 is 14 amino acids long. CDR1 is DFQATT and CDR2 is SNEGSKA in the germline V gene (reference sequence). V lost 8 bases and J lost 6; bases outside the gene matches: 10.

This clonotype was counted many times. The chain employs TRBV5-1 and TRBJ2-3; no firm D call. Per germline, CDR1 SGHRS and CDR2 YFSETQ. V lost 0 bases and J lost 1, with 6 bases in between. This CDR3 region has 14 residues. The CDR3 DNA is TGCGCCAGCAGCTTGGGTTCAGGCACAGATACGCAGTATTTT. It codes for CASSLGSGTDTQYF.

On this clonotype: A read error may produce the germline difference seen at one junction end. The V call is TRBV12-3 or TRBV12-4, the J call TRBJ2-6; no clear D gene. This CDR3 spans 14 amino acids. CDR3 in amino acids: CTSSSGRGANVLTF. CDR3 in DNA: TGTACCAGCAGTTCTGGTAGGGGGGCCAACGTCCTGACTTTC.

A few counts support this clonotype. The chain has TRBV20-1 and TRBJ2-5; TRBD2 agrees at 9 bases. The trim removed 1 base at V and 5 bases at J, leaving 14 bases unmatched. Germline V gene sequence: CDR1 DFQATT, CDR2 SNEGSKA (reference sequence). The CDR3 spans 17 residues. For the CDR3, the DNA is TGCAGTGCTAGAGCGTTAAAACTTAGCGGGAGAGGGGAGACCCAGTACTTC. Encoded protein: CSARALKLSGRGETQYF.

This clonotype came up many times. The chain's CDR3 is CAISSGAVEKLFF. For the CDR3, the DNA is TGTGCCATCAGTTCGGGCGCGGTTGAAAAACTGTTTTTT. The chain recombines TRBV10-3 with TRBJ1-4; D is undetermined. V gave up 5 bases and J gave up 7 bases, with 11 bases separating them. CDR3 length: 13 residues. Germline V gene lookup returns CDR1 ENHRY and CDR2 SYGVKD.

The sample holds one count of this clonotype. V gene TRBV27 combines with J gene TRBJ2-4; 9 bases align to TRBD2. The CDR3 is made up of 19 amino acids. The V segment lost 5 bases and the J segment 0 bases; nucleotides outside the gene matches: 14. Per germline, CDR1 MNHEY and CDR2 SMNVEV (reference sequence). CDR3 DNA: TGTGCCAGCAGTCCTAGCGGGACCGCGTGGGCTTTAGCCAAAAACATTCAGTACTTC. This codes for CASSPSGTAWALAKNIQYF.

This clonotype was counted between two and nine times. V is TRBV18 and J is TRBJ2-7; no reliable D call. The CDR3 length is 13 residues. The germline V gene has CDR1 KGHSH and CDR2 LQKENI. The V end lost 3 bases, the J end lost 2 bases, and 8 bases lay between the germline ends. The CDR3 loop reads CASSPDSTYEQYV. The CDR3 DNA is TGTGCCAGCTCACCCGACTCGACCTACGAGCAGTACGTC.

As regards this clonotype: An end of the junction differs from the germline gene, which may be a read error. The chain recombines TRBV5-5 with TRBJ2-4, with 7 bases matching TRBD1. CDR1 and CDR2 (germline): SGHKS, YYEKEE (reference sequence). The CDR3 length is 12 residues. The CDR3 region is CASSYYDRVTHF. CDR3 bases: TGTGCCAGCAGCTATTATGACAGGGTCACGCACTTC. Looking up the rest from reference TRBV5-5 and TRBJ2-4 gives the full variable domain: DAGVTQSPTHLIKTRGQQVTLRCSPISGHKSVSWYQQVLGQGPQFIFQYYEKEERGRGNFPDRFSARQFPNYSSELNVNALLLGDSALYLCASSYYDRVTHFGAGTRLSVL.

In its sample, this clonotype was seen a few times. The V and J genes are TRBV7-7 and TRBJ2-2; D gene unclear. V was trimmed by 6 bases and J by 2 bases, leaving 10 bases between them. The CDR3 totals 14 residues. Germline CDR1 and CDR2: SSHAT and FNYEAQ (reference sequence). The CDR3, as DNA: TGTGCCAGCAGATTCTCGGTCAACACCGGGGAGCTGTTTTTT. Translated, it gives CASRFSVNTGELFF. The variable domain in full, with the rest retrieved from reference TRBV7-7 and TRBJ2-2, is GAGVSQSPRYKVTKRGQDVTLRCDPISSHATLYWYQQALGQGPEFLTYFNYEAQPDKSGLPSDRFSAERPEGSISTLTIQRTEQRDSAMYRCASRFSVNTGELFFGEGSRLTVL.

This clonotype turned up a few times. This chain links TRBV20-1 with TRBJ2-3; maybe TRBD1 (6 bases). The V and J ends lost 0 bases and 2 bases respectively, with 15 bases between them. The CDR3 sequence is 16 residues long. CDR1 is DFQATT and CDR2 is SNEGSKA in the germline V gene (reference sequence). CDR3 coding DNA: TGCAGTGCTAGAGATGTTGGGGGCTGGTCCACAGATACGCAGTATTTT. Amino acids: CSARDVGGWSTDTQYF.

Ten or more counts support this clonotype. The rearrangement joins TRBV12-3 or TRBV12-4 to TRBJ1-6; D call uncertain. Trimming stripped 1 base from V and 4 bases from J, with 8 bases between. This CDR3 is 15 amino acids long. The CDR3 reads CASSLGEDYNSPLHF. The CDR3 nucleotides read TGTGCCAGCAGTTTAGGGGAGGATTATAATTCACCCCTCCACTTT.

The chain combines TRBV7-3 with TRBJ2-3, with D maybe TRBD2 (5 bases). The CDR3 is 15 residues long. The V gene lost 5 bases and the J gene lost 0 bases, with 12 bases spanning the gap. The germline gives CDR1 SGHTA, CDR2 FQGTGA. The CDR3 DNA reads TGTGCCAGCAGCCGGACGCCTAGCAGCACAGATACGCAGTATTTT. Protein: CASSRTPSSTDTQYF.

This clonotype was detected a few times. DNA of the CDR3: TGTGCCAGCAGCCAAGGCCCAGGGGCCCAAGAGACCCAGTACTTC. Protein: CASSQGPGAQETQYF. The chain combines TRBV3-1 with TRBJ2-5; tentative D call: TRBD1 (6 bases). The CDR3 totals 15 residues. Between the trimmed V and J ends, which lost 1 base and 1 base, there was a span of 10 bases. Germline-derived CDR1 and CDR2 are LGHDT and YNNKEL (reference sequence).

This clonotype occurred a few times. The CDR3 region is CASSYAPGGRETQYF. The DNA of the CDR3 is TGTGCCAGCAGTTACGCCCCCGGGGGGAGAGAGACCCAGTACTTC. J is TRBJ2-5 and V is TRBV6-5, with TRBD2 matching 7 bases. Germline values: CDR1 MNHEY, CDR2 SVGAGI. V dropped 2 bases and J dropped 4; count of bases not matched to a gene: 7. This CDR3 region has 15 residues.

In this sample, this clonotype turned up once. A much more abundant neighbour one base away suggests this may be a read error. The gene calls are TRBV7-7 and TRBJ2-3; D tentatively reads TRBD1 or TRBD2 (5 bases each). The CDR3 is 15 amino acids. Germline assignment: CDR1 SSHAT and CDR2 FNYEAQ (reference sequence). The CDR3 sequence: CASNLDGRDGDTQYF. The CDR3 DNA follows: TGTGCCAGCAACTTAGATGGCAGGGACGGAGATACGCAGTATTTT.

The genes are TRBV18 and TRBJ2-7; D unresolved. There are 14 residues in the CDR3. The V end was cut by 0 bases, the J end by 1 base, with 7 bases between. The germline V gene has CDR1 KGHSH and CDR2 LQKENI. Here the CDR3 DNA reads TGTGCCAGCTCACCACCGCTTCGATCCTACGAGCAGTACGTC. Amino acid sequence: CASSPPLRSYEQYV.

This clonotype was observed a handful of times. The genes are TRBV9 and TRBJ2-2, with D maybe TRBD2 (5 bases). The CDR3 is 14 residues long. The germline CDR1 and CDR2 sequences are SGDLS and YYNGEE. The germline V and J ends were trimmed by 6 bases and 5 bases, with 14 bases remaining between them. Here the CDR3 DNA reads TGTGCCAGCAACCTTGGACTGGCGACCGGGGAGCTGTTTTTT. This translates into CASNLGLATGELFF. The whole variable domain, filled in from reference TRBV9 and TRBJ2-2, reads DSGVTQTPKHLITATGQRVTLRCSPRSGDLSVYWYQQSLDQGLQFLIQYYNGEERAKGNILERFSAQQFPDLHSELNLSSLELGDSALYFCASNLGLATGELFFGEGSRLTVL.